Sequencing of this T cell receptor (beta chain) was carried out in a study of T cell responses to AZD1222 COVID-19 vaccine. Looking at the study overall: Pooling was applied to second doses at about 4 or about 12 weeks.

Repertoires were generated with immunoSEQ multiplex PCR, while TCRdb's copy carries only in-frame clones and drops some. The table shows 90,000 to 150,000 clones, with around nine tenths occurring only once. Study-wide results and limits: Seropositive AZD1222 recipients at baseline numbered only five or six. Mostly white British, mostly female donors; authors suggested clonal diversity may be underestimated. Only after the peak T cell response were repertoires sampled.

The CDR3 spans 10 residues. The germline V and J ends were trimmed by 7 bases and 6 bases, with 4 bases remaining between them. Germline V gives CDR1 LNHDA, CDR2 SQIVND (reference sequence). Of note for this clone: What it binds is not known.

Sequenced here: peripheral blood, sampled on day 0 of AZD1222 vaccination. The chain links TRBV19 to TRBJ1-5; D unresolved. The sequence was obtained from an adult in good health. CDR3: CASIPQPQHF. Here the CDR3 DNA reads TGTGCCAGTATACCTCAGCCCCAGCATTTT.